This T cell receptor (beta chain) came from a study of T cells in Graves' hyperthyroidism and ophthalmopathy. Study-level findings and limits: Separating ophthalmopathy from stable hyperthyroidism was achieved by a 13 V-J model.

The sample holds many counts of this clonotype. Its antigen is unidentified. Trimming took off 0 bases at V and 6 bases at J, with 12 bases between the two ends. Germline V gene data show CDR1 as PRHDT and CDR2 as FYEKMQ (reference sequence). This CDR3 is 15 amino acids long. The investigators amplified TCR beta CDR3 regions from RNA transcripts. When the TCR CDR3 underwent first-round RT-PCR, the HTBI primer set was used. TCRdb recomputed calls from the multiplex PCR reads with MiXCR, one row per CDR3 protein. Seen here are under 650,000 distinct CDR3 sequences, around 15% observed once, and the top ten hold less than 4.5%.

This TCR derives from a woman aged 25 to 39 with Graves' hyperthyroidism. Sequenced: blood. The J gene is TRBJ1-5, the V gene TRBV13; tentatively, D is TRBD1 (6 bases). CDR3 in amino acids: CASSLGRGLGQPQHF. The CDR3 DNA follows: TGTGCCAGCAGCTTAGGCCGGGGGCTGGGTCAGCCCCAGCATTTT.